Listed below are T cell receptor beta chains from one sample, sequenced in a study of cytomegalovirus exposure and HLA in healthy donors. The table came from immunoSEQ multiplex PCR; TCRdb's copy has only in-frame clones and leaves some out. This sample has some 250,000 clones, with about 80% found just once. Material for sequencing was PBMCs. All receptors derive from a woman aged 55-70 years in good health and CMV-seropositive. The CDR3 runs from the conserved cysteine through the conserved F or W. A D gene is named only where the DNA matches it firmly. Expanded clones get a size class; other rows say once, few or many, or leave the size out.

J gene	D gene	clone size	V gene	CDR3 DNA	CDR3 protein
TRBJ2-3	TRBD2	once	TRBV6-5	TGTGCCAGCAGTTACGGAGCGGGAAGCACAGATACGCAGTATTTT	CASSYGAGSTDTQYF
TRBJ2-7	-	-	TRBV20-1	TGCAGTGCTAGAGATCATCTAGCGACTTACTTC	CSARDHLATYF
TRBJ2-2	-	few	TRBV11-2	TGTGCCAGCAGCTTTTGGCGGATGAACACCGGGGAGCTGTTTTTT	CASSFWRMNTGELFF
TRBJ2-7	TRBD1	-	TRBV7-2	TGTGCCAGCGCCAGGGGGACAGGGAACTACGAGCAGTACTTC	CASARGTGNYEQYF
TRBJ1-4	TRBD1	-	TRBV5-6	TGTGCCAGCAGCTTTACAGGGGGCCAAAATGAAAAACTGTTTTTT	CASSFTGGQNEKLFF
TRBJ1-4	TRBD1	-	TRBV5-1	TGCGCCAGCAGCTTCCGGGACAGCCTTATTGCAACTAATGAAAAACTGTTTTTT	CASSFRDSLIATNEKLFF
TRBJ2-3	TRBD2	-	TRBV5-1	TGCGCCAGCAGTCCTGGACTAGATCGGGCGTGGACGCAGTATTTT	CASSPGLDRAWTQYF
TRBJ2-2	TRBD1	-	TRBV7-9	TGTGCCAGCAGCCGACGACAGGGTTTGACCGGGGAGCTGTTTTTT	CASSRRQGLTGELFF
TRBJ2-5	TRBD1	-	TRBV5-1	TGCGCCAGCAGCTTGGGACAGGGGTCAGAGACCCAGTACTTC	CASSLGQGSETQYF
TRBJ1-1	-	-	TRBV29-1	TGCAGCGTTGTAGGGGAGGGTACGGGGGATAACACTGAGGCTTTCTTT	CSVVGEGTGDNTEAFF
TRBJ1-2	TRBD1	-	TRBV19	TGTGCCAGTAGTAGGGACAGGGCCTATGGCTACACCTTC	CASSRDRAYGYTF
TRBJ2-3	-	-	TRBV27	TGTGCCAGCAGTTTAGAGCCCCTGGCAGATACGCAGTATTTT	CASSLEPLADTQYF
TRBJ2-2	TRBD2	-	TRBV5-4	TGTGCCAGCAGCCTCGGAAGCGGGAAGAACACCGGGGAGCTGTTTTTT	CASSLGSGKNTGELFF
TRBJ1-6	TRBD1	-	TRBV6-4	TGTGCCAGCAGCCCCCGGGGACAGGGGAGTTCACCCCTCCACTTT	CASSPRGQGSSPLHF
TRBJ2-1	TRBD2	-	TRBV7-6	TGTGCCAGCAGCTTAGGGACGGGAGGGGGTTACAATGAGCAGTTCTTC	CASSLGTGGGYNEQFF
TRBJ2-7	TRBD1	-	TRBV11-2	TGTGCCAGCAGCCCGGACAGGGCCGGATACGAGCAGTACTTC	CASSPDRAGYEQYF
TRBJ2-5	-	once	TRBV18	TGTGCCAGCTCACCACGTAGTGAACAAGAGACCCAGTACTTC	CASSPRSEQETQYF
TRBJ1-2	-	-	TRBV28	TGTGCCAGCAGTTCCGGGGGAACTGGCTACACCTTC	CASSSGGTGYTF
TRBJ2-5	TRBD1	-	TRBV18	TGTGCCAGCTCACCAAGGACAGGGGGCCAAGAGACCCAGTACTTC	CASSPRTGGQETQYF
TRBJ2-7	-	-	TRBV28	TGTGCCAGCAGTTCCGGAGGGCTGAGCTCCTACGAGCAGTACTTC	CASSSGGLSSYEQYF
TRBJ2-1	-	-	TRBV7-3	TGTGCCAGCAGCTTATATAGGACTACGGATGAGCAGTTCTTC	CASSLYRTTDEQFF
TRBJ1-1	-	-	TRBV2	TGTGCCAGCAGTGCGTTGGGGGGAAACACTGAAGCTTTCTTT	CASSALGGNTEAFF
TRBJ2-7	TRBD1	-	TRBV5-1	TGCGCCAGCAGCCTAAGACAGGGGAACTACGAGCAGTGCTTC	CASSLRQGNYEQCF
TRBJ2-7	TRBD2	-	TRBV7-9	TGTTCCAGCAGCACCCGGACTAGCGACCACGAGCAGTACTTC	CSSSTRTSDHEQYF
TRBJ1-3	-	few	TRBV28	TGTGCCAGCAGTTCCGGACAAAGAAACACCATATATTTT	CASSSGQRNTIYF
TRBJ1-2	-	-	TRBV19	TGTGCCAGTAGTCATCGACAGGCCGCCTATGGCTACACCTTC	CASSHRQAAYGYTF
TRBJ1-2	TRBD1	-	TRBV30	TGTGCCTGGAGTGGGGACAGGGGGCGGGAAGGCTACACCTTC	CAWSGDRGREGYTF
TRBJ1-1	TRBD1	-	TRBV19	TGTGCCAGTAGTATAAGGACAGGGTGGGCCACTGAAGCTTTCTTT	CASSIRTGWATEAFF
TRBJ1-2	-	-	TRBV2	TGTGCCAGCACGTACCAGGGCTATGGCTACACCTTC	CASTYQGYGYTF
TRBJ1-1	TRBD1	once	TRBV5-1	TGCGCCAGCAGCTTTACAGGGGGCCCTGAAGCTTTCTTT	CASSFTGGPEAFF
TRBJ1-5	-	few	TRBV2	TGTGCCAGTGGTCAGGGTCAGCCCCAGCATTTT	CASGQGQPQHF
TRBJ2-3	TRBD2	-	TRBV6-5	TGTGCCAGCAAAAGGTTGGGAGGGCCAGATACGCAGTATTTT	CASKRLGGPDTQYF
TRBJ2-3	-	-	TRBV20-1	TGCAGTGCTAGCCCCCGGGATACGCAGTATTTT	CSASPRDTQYF
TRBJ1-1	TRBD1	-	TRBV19	TGTGCCAGTAGTACTCATCAGACAGGGAAGGCTGAAGCTTTCTTT	CASSTHQTGKAEAFF
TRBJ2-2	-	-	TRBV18	TGTGCCAGCTCATCCCCTCCGGGGGAGCTGTTTTTT	CASSSPPGELFF
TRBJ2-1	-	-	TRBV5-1	TGCGCCAGCAAAGCGGCGGGGACCCCTTACAATGAGCAGTTCTTC	CASKAAGTPYNEQFF
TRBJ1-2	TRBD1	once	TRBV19	TGTGCCAGTAGTCCCCGATCAAGGACAGGCTATGGCTACACCTTC	CASSPRSRTGYGYTF
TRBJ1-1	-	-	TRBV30	TGTGCCTGGAGTTCGGCAGGGACTGAAGCTTTCTTT	CAWSSAGTEAFF
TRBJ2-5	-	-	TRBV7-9	TGTTCCAGCAGCTTAGTTTGGCCAATGGAGACCCAGTACTTC	CSSSLVWPMETQYF
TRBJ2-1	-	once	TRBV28	TGTGCCAGCAGTTTAGTTTCCGGGAACAATGAGCAGTTCTTC	CASSLVSGNNEQFF
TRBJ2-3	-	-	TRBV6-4	TGTGCCAGCAGTGACTCCCACACAGATACGCAGTATTTT	CASSDSHTDTQYF
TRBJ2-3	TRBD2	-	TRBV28	TGTGCCAGCAGCGGACTAGCCTACACAGATACGCAGTATTTT	CASSGLAYTDTQYF
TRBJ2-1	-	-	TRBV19	TGTGCCAGTAGTACGATAGAATTCGGGCAGTTCTTC	CASSTIEFGQFF
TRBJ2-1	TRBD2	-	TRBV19	TGTGCCAGTAGTCCAGCGGAAGGGGCTAGCGGGAGACAGTTCTTC	CASSPAEGASGRQFF
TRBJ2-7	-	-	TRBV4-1	TGCGCCAGCAGCCACCTTTCCGAGCAGTACTTC	CASSHLSEQYF
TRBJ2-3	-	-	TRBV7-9	TGTGCCAGCAGCTTGGAGGGAGGACTGGATACGCAGTATTTT	CASSLEGGLDTQYF
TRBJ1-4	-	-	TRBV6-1	TGTGCCAGCAGCGGGACAACTGAAAAACTGTTTTTT	CASSGTTEKLFF
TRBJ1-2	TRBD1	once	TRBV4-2	TGTGCCAGCAGCCAAGTTGGAACAGGGGGAGACTATGGCTACACCTTC	CASSQVGTGGDYGYTF
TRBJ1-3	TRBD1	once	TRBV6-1	TGTGCCAGCAGTGAGATCAGGGGGCTTTCTGGAAACACCATATATTTT	CASSEIRGLSGNTIYF
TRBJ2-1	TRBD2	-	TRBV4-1	TGCGCCAGCAGCCAAGACGGGGGGAGGGCCCAATGGGAGCAGTTCTTC	CASSQDGGRAQWEQFF
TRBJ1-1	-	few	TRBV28	TGTGCCAGCACCCCACCCACCGGGAAAGCTTTCTTT	CASTPPTGKAFF
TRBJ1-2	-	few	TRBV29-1	TGCAGCGTTGAAGATGTGGCGGGGGAGAGGGTCTATGGCTACACCTTC	CSVEDVAGERVYGYTF
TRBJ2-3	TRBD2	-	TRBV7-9	TGTGCCAGCAGCTTATGGAGTCCCGGGGCCGGGGGGGTAGATACGCAGTATTTT	CASSLWSPGAGGVDTQYF
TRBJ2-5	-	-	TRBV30	TGTGCCTGGAGTGGAGCGGTCGTGGAGACCCAGTACTTC	CAWSGAVVETQYF